Listed here are 16 T cell receptor beta chains from one sample, sequenced in a study of CD8+ T cells in alopecia areata. Sequencing used cDNA as its template, made by extracting RNA and reverse transcribing it. Sequencing was performed with immunoSEQ multiplex PCR; in TCRdb, only in-frame clones are kept and a portion is missing. The table has about 140,000 clones, nearly 55% seen once. The sample's treatment: oral pan-JAK inhibitor, 5-10 mg twice daily. The sample was CD8+ T cells sorted from blood, taken at week 4, from a patient treated with tofacitinib. Receptors were obtained from a human donor with alopecia areata.

The chain links TRBV27 to TRBJ2-1; 10 bases are a match to TRBD1. Per the germline V gene, CDR1 is MNHEY and CDR2 is SMNVEV (reference sequence). Trimming removed 6 bases from V and 8 bases from J; junction bases left unmatched: 13. This CDR3 is built from 16 residues. The CDR3 DNA is TGTGCCAGCAGCTTGTCTGCCGGGACAGGGGCCGATGAGCAGTTCTTC. This codes for CASSLSAGTGADEQFF.

This chain joins TRBV29-1 and TRBJ1-2; D perhaps matches TRBD1 (5 bases). CDR3 size: 12 residues. Germline V gene data show CDR1 as SQVTM and CDR2 as ANQGSEA. The V gene lost 7 bases and the J gene lost 4 bases, with 13 bases spanning the gap. This chain's CDR3 is CSGGTGLYGYTF. The CDR3 coding sequence is TGCAGCGGGGGGACGGGGCTCTATGGCTACACCTTC.

The chain's CDR3 is CAWSVSDTIYF. The DNA for the CDR3 is TGTGCCTGGAGTGTATCCGACACCATATATTTT. The chain joins TRBV30 to TRBJ1-3; D is unresolved. The germline CDR1 and CDR2 sequences are GTSNPN and SVGIG (reference sequence). V lost 0 bases and J 8 bases, leaving 5 bases between the germline ends. The length of the CDR3 is 11 residues.

The chain uses TRBV7-9 and TRBJ2-5; the D gene is possibly TRBD1 (5 bases). CDR1 is SEHNR, CDR2 FQNEAQ, per germline (reference sequence). The CDR3 has 14 residues. Trimming pared 5 bases from V and 0 bases from J, leaving 10 bases between. The CDR3 region is CASSDDSHQETQYF. The CDR3 nucleotides are TGTGCCAGCAGCGACGACAGTCACCAAGAGACCCAGTACTTC.

The chain carries TRBV9 and TRBJ1-2; no clear D. Trimming pared 0 bases from V and 4 bases from J, leaving 13 bases between. This CDR3 is built from 15 residues. Germline lookup yields CDR1 SGDLS and CDR2 YYNGEE. DNA of the CDR3: TGTGCCAGCAGCGTAGGTAAAGTCCCACTCTATGGCTACACCTTC. Amino acid sequence: CASSVGKVPLYGYTF.

V and J are TRBV6-4 and TRBJ2-1, with a tentative D call TRBD1 (6 bases). Trimming took 2 bases from V and 5 from J, leaving 7 bases between them. Germline V gene data show CDR1 as MRHNA and CDR2 as SNTAGT. The CDR3 has 13 amino acids. The chain's CDR3 is CASSDRDNNEQFF. CDR3 in DNA: TGTGCCAGCAGTGACCGGGACAACAATGAGCAGTTCTTC.

This CDR3 reads CASSFVGANVLTF. DNA of the CDR3: TGTGCCAGCAGCTTCGTAGGGGCCAACGTCCTGACTTTC. The V and J genes are TRBV5-4 and TRBJ2-6; D unclear. Germline loops: CDR1 SGHNT, CDR2 YYREEE (reference sequence). The CDR3 loop spans 13 amino acids. The V end lost 2 bases, the J end lost 4 bases, and 4 bases lay between the germline ends.

The J gene is TRBJ2-7, the V gene TRBV14; TRBD1 matches 7 bases. The J segment lost 1 base and the V segment lost 1 base, leaving 1 base of the junction unmatched. This CDR3 is 14 amino acids long. The germline V gene has CDR1 SGHDN and CDR2 FVKESK. CDR3 bases: TGTGCCAGCAGCCAAGGGGACAGTTCCTACGAGCAGTACTTC. Translation: CASSQGDSSYEQYF. The variable domain in full, with the rest retrieved from reference TRBV14 and TRBJ2-7, is EAGVTQFPSHSVIEKGQTVTLRCDPISGHDNLYWYRRVMGKEIKFLLHFVKESKQDESGMPNNRFLAERTGGTYSTLKVQPAELEDSGVYFCASSQGDSSYEQYFGPGTRLTVT.

V and J are TRBV7-9 and TRBJ1-1; D unclear. V was pared by 5 bases and J by 6 bases, with 7 bases between. The CDR3 has 11 amino acids. Germline CDR1 SEHNR, CDR2 FQNEAQ (reference sequence). CDR3 in amino acids: CASSPGAEAFF. The CDR3 DNA follows: TGTGCCAGCAGCCCCGGGGCTGAAGCTTTCTTT.

This rearrangement joins TRBV4-1 to TRBJ1-6; 8 nucleotides align to TRBD1. V was clipped by 4 bases and J by 4 bases; unmatched bases: 6. The length of the CDR3 is 16 residues. Germline V lookup: CDR1 MGHRA, CDR2 YSYEKL. The CDR3 is CASSRGQGKYNSPLHF. CDR3 in DNA: TGCGCCAGCAGCCGAGGACAGGGAAAATATAATTCACCCCTCCACTTT.

The rearrangement links TRBV12-5 to TRBJ2-2; D is ambiguous. Germline V gives CDR1 LGHNT, CDR2 FRNRAP. This CDR3 has 16 amino acids. Between the trimmed V and J ends, which lost 2 bases and 4 bases, there was a span of 14 bases. This CDR3 is CASGLSFDRSTGELFF. Written as DNA, the CDR3 is TGTGCTAGTGGTTTGAGCTTCGACCGGTCCACCGGGGAGCTGTTTTTT.

V gene TRBV4-1 combines with J gene TRBJ2-7, with D tentatively TRBD1 (7 bases). V lost 8 bases to trimming and J lost 7 bases, with 18 bases between them. Germline V CDR1 and CDR2: MGHRA, YSYEKL. This CDR3 region has 13 residues. The CDR3 here is CASALAAGGEQYF. The CDR3 DNA reads as TGCGCCAGCGCGTTGGCCGCAGGGGGGGAGCAGTACTTC.

The chain joins TRBV30 to TRBJ1-2, with 10 bases fitting TRBD1. Trimming took 3 bases from V and 2 from J; bases not matched to a gene: 6. CDR3 length: 15 amino acids. The germline gives CDR1 GTSNPN, CDR2 SVGIG (reference sequence). The CDR3 is CAWRPGQGRNYGYTF. Here the CDR3 DNA reads TGTGCCTGGAGACCGGGACAGGGGAGGAACTATGGCTACACCTTC.

This chain uses TRBV15 with TRBJ2-5; D ambiguous. There are 13 residues in the CDR3. Germline CDR1 LNHNV, CDR2 YYDKDF (reference sequence). The V and J ends lost 0 bases and 1 base respectively, with 3 bases between them. CDR3 sequence: CATSREGQETQYF. CDR3 DNA sequence: TGTGCCACCAGCAGAGAGGGCCAAGAGACCCAGTACTTC. Filled out from reference TRBV15 and TRBJ2-5, the complete variable domain reads DAMVIQNPRYQVTQFGKPVTLSCSQTLNHNVMYWYQQKSSQAPKLLFHYYDKDFNNEADTPDNFQSRRPNTSFCFLDIRSPGLGDTAMYLCATSREGQETQYFGPGTRLLVL.

The chain joins TRBV25-1 to TRBJ2-5, with a weak D call TRBD1 (6 bases). With the DNA end fitting TRBJ2-7 better, the J assignment may be wrong. This CDR3 region has 15 residues. The germline V gene encodes CDR1 MGHDK and CDR2 SYGVNS. The CDR3 region has the DNA TGTGCCAGCAGTGAATATGGGACATCGGGCTACGAGCAGTACTTC. Its protein is CASSEYGTSGYEQYF.

V and J are TRBV5-1 and TRBJ2-1, with TRBD1 identical over 10 bases. The germline V gene has CDR1 SGHRS and CDR2 YFSETQ. The CDR3 spans 15 residues. The V gene end was trimmed by 5 bases and the J gene end by 8 bases; junction bases not matched to a gene: 10. The CDR3 spells CASRSDRGLRDEQFF. As DNA, the CDR3 is TGCGCCAGCAGATCCGACAGGGGGCTGCGGGATGAGCAGTTCTTC.